Below, 3 T cell receptor beta chains from the same sample are listed, as sequenced in a study of T cell repertoires in cytomegalovirus infection. One entry per CDR3 protein results from TCRdb running MiXCR on the reads. The sample consists of approximately 990,000 distinct CDR3 sequences, roughly 30% of them appearing once. Their cognate antigens are unknown. Sequenced here: cultured CD8+ T cells from PBMCs, sampled from culture after CMV antigen stimulation. All receptors come from a human donor in good health (CMV status not recorded). Some clones in this sample may be carry-over from other donors' samples.

In the case of this clonotype: One end of the junction fails to match germline, which may point to a read error. The chain has TRBV7-8 and TRBJ2-5; D is undetermined. This CDR3 has 15 residues. Looked up from germline, CDR1 is SGHVS and CDR2 is FQNEAQ. The DNA of the CDR3 is TGTGCCAGCAGCTTACAGGAGCTTGGCCAAGAGCCCCAGTACTTC. Protein: CASSLQELGQEPQYF.

In this sample, this clonotype turned up a few times. The chain recombines TRBV12-3 or TRBV12-4 with TRBJ1-2; D is unresolved. V was clipped by 5 bases and J by 3 bases, with 19 bases between them. The CDR3 has 16 residues. In nucleotides, the CDR3 is TGTGCCAGCAGTCTACCCCGGGCGGAGGATGACTATGGCTACACCTTC. It codes for CASSLPRAEDDYGYTF.

This clonotype was seen at least ten times. The rearrangement uses TRBV27 and TRBJ1-5, with D possibly matching TRBD1 (6 bases). The germline V gene encodes CDR1 MNHEY and CDR2 SMNVEV (reference sequence). V lost 6 bases and J lost 0, with 12 bases in between. The CDR3 runs to 15 residues. The CDR3 DNA reads TGTGCCAGCAGCTCACAGGGATATAGCAATCAGCCCCAGCATTTT. This gives the protein CASSSQGYSNQPQHF.